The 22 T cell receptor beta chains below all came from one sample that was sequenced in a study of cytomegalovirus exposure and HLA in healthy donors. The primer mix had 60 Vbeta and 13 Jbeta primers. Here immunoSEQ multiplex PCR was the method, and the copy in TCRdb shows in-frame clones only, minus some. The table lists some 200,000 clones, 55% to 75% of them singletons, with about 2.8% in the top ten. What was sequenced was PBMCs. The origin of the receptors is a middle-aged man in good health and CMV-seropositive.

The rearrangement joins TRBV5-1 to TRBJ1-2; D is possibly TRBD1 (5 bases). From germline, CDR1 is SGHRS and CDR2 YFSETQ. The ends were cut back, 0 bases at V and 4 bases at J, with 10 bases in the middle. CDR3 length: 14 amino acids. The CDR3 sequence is CASSLEGARYGYTF. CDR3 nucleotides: TGCGCCAGCAGCTTGGAAGGGGCGCGCTATGGCTACACCTTC.

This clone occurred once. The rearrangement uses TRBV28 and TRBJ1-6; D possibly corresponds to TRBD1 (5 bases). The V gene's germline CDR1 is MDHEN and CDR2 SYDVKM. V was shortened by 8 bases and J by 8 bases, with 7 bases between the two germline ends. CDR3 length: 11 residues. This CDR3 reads CASGGDSPLHF. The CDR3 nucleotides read TGTGCCAGCGGGGGGGATTCACCCCTCCACTTT.

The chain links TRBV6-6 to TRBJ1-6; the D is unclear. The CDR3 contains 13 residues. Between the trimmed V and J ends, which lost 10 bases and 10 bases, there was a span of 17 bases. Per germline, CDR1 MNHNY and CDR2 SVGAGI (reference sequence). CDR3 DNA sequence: TGTGCCACCACAGAAAGGAAAGAATCACCCCTCCACTTT. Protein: CATTERKESPLHF.

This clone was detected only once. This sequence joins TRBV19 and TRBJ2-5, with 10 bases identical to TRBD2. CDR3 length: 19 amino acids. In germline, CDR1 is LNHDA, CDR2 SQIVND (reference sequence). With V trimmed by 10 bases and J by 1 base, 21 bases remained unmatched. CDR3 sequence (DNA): TGTGCCACCAGTTTTGTGGGGTACGCTAGCGGGGGATCCCAAGAGACCCAGTACTTC. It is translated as CATSFVGYASGGSQETQYF. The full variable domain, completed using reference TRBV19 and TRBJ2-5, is DGGITQSPKYLFRKEGQNVTLSCEQNLNHDAMYWYRQDPGQGLRLIYYSQIVNDFQKGDIAEGYSVSREKKESFPLTVTSAQKNPTAFYLCATSFVGYASGGSQETQYFGPGTRLLVL.

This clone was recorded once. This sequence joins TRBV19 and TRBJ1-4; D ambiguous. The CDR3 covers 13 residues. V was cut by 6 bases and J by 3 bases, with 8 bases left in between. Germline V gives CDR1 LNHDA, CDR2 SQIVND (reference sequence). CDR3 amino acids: CASRARANEKLFF. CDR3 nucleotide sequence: TGTGCCAGTAGGGCTCGGGCTAATGAAAAACTGTTTTTT.

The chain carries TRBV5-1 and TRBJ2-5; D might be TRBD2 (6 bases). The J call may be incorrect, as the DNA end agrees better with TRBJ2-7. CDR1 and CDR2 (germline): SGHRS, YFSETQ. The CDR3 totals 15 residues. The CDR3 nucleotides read TGCGCCAGCAGCTTGGTTAGTAGCGGCAGTAACGAGCAGTACTTC. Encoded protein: CASSLVSSGSNEQYF.

Here the CDR3 reads CASTPARTGGDTGELFF. The CDR3 nucleotides are TGTGCCAGCACCCCCGCCAGGACAGGGGGTGACACCGGGGAGCTGTTTTTT. V gene TRBV27 combines with J gene TRBJ2-2; 10 nucleotides match TRBD1. The CDR3 totals 17 residues. The V segment lost 7 bases and the J segment 3 bases; nucleotides outside the gene matches: 11. Germline V gene lookup returns CDR1 MNHEY and CDR2 SMNVEV (reference sequence).

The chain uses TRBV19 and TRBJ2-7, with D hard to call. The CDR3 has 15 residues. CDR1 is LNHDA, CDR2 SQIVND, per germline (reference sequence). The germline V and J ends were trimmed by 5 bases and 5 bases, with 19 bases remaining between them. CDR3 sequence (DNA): TGTGCCAGTAGTTTCCAGAGAGGAGATATCGACGAGCAGTACTTC. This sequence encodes CASSFQRGDIDEQYF.

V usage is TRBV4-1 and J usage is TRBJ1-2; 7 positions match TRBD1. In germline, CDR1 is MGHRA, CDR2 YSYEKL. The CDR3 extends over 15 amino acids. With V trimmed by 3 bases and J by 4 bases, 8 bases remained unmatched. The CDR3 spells CASSQATGVGYGYTF. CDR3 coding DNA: TGCGCCAGCAGCCAGGCCACAGGGGTGGGCTATGGCTACACCTTC.

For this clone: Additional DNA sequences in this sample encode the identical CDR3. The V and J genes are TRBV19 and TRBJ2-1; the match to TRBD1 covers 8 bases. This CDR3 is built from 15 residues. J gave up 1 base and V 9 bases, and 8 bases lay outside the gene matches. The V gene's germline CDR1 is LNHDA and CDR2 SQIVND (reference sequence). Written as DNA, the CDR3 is TGTGCCAGGCCCACTGGGGACAGGTCCTACAATGAGCAGTTCTTC. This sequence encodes CARPTGDRSYNEQFF.

The DNA for the CDR3 is TGTGCCAGCAGCTTATGGTGGGCAGGCACAGATACGCAGTATTTT. It translates to CASSLWWAGTDTQYF. J is TRBJ2-3 and V is TRBV7-8, with D hard to call. Trimming cost V 2 bases and J 1 base, with 10 bases left between them. This CDR3 is built from 15 residues. CDR1 SGHVS and CDR2 FQNEAQ come from the germline V gene.

Here the CDR3 DNA reads TGTGCCAGCAGCCCTATGGGCGGGGGGGCGGGTGAGCAGTTCTTC. Amino acid sequence: CASSPMGGGAGEQFF. V is TRBV2 and J is TRBJ2-1; 9 bases map to TRBD2. The CDR3 has 15 residues. Trimming at V came to 6 bases and at J to 9 bases, leaving 12 bases not matched to a gene. CDR1 SNHLY and CDR2 FYNNEI come from the germline V gene.

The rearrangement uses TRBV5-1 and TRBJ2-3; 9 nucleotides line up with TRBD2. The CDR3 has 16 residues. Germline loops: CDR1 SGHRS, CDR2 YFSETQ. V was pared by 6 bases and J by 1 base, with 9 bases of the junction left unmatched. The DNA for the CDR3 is TGCGCCAGCATTCTAGGACTAGCGTACGGCACAGATACGCAGTATTTT. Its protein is CASILGLAYGTDTQYF.

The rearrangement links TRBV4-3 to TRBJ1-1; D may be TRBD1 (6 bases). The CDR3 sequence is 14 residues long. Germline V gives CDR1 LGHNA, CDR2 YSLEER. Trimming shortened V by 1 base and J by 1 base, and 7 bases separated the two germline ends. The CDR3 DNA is TGCGCCAGCAGCCAAGTGGGGGCGAACACTGAAGCTTTCTTT. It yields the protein CASSQVGANTEAFF.

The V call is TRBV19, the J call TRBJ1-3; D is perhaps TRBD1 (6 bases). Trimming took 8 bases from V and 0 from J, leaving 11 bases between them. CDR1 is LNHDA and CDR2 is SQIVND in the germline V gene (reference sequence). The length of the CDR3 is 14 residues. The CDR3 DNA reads TGTGCCAGTCTCGGGGACATCTCTGGAAACACCATATATTTT. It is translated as CASLGDISGNTIYF.

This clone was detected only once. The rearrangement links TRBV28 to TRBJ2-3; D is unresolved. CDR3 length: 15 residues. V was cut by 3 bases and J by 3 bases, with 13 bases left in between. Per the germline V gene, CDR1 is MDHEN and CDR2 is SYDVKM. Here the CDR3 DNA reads TGTGCCAGCAGTTTCATGGGCCTTGGTACAGATACGCAGTATTTT. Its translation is CASSFMGLGTDTQYF.

This CDR3 reads CASSHRGQVQNEQFF. CDR3 nucleotides: TGTGCCAGCAGCCATAGGGGACAGGTACAAAATGAGCAGTTCTTC. This chain joins TRBV5-6 and TRBJ2-1; 8 bases align to TRBD1. The CDR3 consists of 15 residues. V lost 4 bases, J lost 7 bases, and 10 bases stayed unmatched. Germline CDR1 is SGHDT and CDR2 is YYEEEE.

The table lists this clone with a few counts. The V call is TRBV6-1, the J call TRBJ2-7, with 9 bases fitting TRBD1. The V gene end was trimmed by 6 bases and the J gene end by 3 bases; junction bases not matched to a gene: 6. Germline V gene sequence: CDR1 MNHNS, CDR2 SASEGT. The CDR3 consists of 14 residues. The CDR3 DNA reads TGTGCCAGCAGCGACCCGGGACAGGGCTACGAGCAGTACTTC. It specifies CASSDPGQGYEQYF.

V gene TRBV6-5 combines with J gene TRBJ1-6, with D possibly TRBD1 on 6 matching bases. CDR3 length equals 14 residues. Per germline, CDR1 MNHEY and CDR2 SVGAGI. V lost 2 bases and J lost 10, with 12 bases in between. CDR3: CASSYEGRGSPLHF. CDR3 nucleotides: TGTGCCAGCAGTTACGAGGGCAGGGGCTCACCCCTCCACTTT.

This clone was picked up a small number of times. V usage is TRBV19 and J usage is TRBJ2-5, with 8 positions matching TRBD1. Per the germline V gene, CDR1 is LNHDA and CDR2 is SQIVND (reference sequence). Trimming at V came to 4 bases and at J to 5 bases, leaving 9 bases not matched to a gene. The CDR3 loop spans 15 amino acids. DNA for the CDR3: TGTGCCAGTAGTAACAGTCTGACAGGGGCCGAGACCCAGTACTTC. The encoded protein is CASSNSLTGAETQYF.

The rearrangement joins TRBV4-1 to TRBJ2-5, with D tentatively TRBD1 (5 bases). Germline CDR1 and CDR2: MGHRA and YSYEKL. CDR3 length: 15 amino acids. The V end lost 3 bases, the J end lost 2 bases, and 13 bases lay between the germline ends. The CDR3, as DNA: TGCGCCAGCAGCCATAACGCAGGGTATCAAGAGACCCAGTACTTC. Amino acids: CASSHNAGYQETQYF.

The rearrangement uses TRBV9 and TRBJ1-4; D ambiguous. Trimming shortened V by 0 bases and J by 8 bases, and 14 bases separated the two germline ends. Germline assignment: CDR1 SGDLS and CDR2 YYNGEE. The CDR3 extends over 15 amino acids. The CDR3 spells CASSVEMDAGEKLFF. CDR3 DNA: TGTGCCAGCAGCGTAGAAATGGACGCGGGAGAAAAACTGTTTTTT.